This T cell receptor beta chain derives from a study of blood T cell repertoires in COVID-19. The assay was immunoSEQ multiplex PCR, and TCRdb's table has in-frame clones only and misses some. Among approximately 280,000 clones listed, around 90% were seen once. Cohorts were assigned according to the clinical history that participants reported. The sample comprised PBMCs or T cells enriched from blood (not recorded which). The receptor was isolated from a woman between 18 and 29 years old with acute COVID-19.

As DNA, the CDR3 is TGTGCCAGCAGCCAAGGAGGGACTAGCCATTTCAATGAGCAGTTCTTC. It codes for CASSQGGTSHFNEQFF. This chain joins TRBV14 and TRBJ2-1, with TRBD2 matching 9 bases. Germline-derived CDR1 and CDR2 are SGHDN and FVKESK. The V segment lost 1 base and the J segment 6 bases; nucleotides outside the gene matches: 7. The CDR3 has 16 amino acids.